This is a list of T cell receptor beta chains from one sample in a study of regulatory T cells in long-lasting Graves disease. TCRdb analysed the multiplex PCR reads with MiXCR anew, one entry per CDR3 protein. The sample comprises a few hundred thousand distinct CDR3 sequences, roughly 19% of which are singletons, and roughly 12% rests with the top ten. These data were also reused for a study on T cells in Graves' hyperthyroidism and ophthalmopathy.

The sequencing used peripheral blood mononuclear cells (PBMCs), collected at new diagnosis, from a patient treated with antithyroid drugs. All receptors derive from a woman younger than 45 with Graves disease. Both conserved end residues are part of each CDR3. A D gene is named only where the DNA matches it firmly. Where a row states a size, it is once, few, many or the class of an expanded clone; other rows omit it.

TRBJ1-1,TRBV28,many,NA,CASSLWNTEAFF,TGTGCCAGCAGCCTGTGGAACACTGAAGCTTTCTTT
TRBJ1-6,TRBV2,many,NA,CASSDRSAYSPLHF,TGTGCCAGCAGTGATAGGTCGGCATATTCACCCCTCCACTTT
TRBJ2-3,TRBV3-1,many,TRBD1,CASSPRTGKDTQYF,TGTGCCAGCAGCCCGCGGACAGGGAAAGATACGCAGTATTTT
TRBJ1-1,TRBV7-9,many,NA,CASLEATEAFF,TGTGCCAGCCTCGAGGCCACTGAAGCTTTCTTT
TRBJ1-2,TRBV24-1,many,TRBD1,CATSDPTDRAKRSYTF,TGTGCCACCAGTGACCCTACGGACAGGGCTAAGAGGAGCTACACCTTC
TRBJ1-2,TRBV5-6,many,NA,CASSQTLDRGYTF,TGTGCCAGCAGCCAAACTCTGGACCGGGGCTACACCTTC
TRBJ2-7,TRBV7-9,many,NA,CASSREYEQYF,TGTGCCAGCAGCCGAGAATACGAGCAGTACTTC
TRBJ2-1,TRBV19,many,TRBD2,CASSIDPAGGPNNEQFF,TGTGCCAGTAGTATAGATCCCGCGGGAGGGCCAAACAATGAGCAGTTCTTC
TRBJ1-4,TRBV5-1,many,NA,CASSLLPGFTNEKLFF,TGCGCCAGCAGCTTATTGCCGGGCTTCACAAATGAAAAACTGTTTTTT
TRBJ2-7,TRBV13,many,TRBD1,CASRPGQHAYEQYF,TGTGCCAGCAGGCCGGGACAGCATGCCTACGAGCAGTACTTC
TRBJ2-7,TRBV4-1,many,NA,CASSQDLAWAQEIYEQYF,TGCGCCAGCAGCCAAGATCTTGCGTGGGCACAGGAGATCTACGAGCAGTACTTC
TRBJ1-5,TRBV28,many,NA,CASKSFHSNQPQHF,TGTGCCAGCAAATCCTTTCATAGCAATCAGCCCCAGCATTTT
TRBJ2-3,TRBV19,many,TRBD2,CASTQYGAGVLTDTQYF,TGTGCCAGTACTCAATACGGGGCGGGAGTGCTCACAGATACGCAGTATTTT
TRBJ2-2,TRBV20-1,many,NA,CSAKLWGSGELFF,TGCAGTGCTAAACTGTGGGGGTCCGGGGAGCTGTTTTTT
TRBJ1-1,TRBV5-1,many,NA,CASSLSQGADTEAFF,TGTGCCAGCAGCTTAAGCCAGGGAGCGGACACTGAAGCTTTCTTT
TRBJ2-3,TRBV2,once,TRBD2,CASSRTSGGTTDTQYF,TGTGCCAGCAGTAGGACTAGCGGGGGGACTACAGATACGCAGTATTTT
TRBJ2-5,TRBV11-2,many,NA,CASSLVDLQETQYF,TGTGCCAGCAGCTTAGTCGACTTGCAAGAGACCCAGTACTTC
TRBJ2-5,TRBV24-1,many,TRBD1,CATSDPGQGGTQYF,TGTGCCACCAGTGATCCGGGACAGGGTGGGACCCAGTACTTC
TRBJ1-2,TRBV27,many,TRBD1,CASSFSTGGNGYTF,TGTGCCAGCAGTTTCTCTACAGGGGGTAATGGCTACACCTTC
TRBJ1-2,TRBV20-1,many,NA,CSADVLSWGIEGYTF,TGCAGTGCTGATGTTCTTTCCTGGGGGATAGAGGGCTACACCTTC
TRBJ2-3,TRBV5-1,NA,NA,CASSLGAPTSTDTQYF,TGCGCCAGCAGCTTGGGGGCACCCACTAGCACAGATACGCAGTATTTT
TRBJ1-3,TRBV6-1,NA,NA,CASITDQGNTIYF,TGTGCCAGCATTACGGATCAGGGAAACACCATATATTTT
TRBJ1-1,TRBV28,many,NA,CASTEGGVGPAGAFF,TGTGCCAGCACCGAAGGGGGGGTCGGGCCCGCTGGAGCTTTCTTT
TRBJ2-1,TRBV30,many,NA,CACNEQFF,TGTGCCTGTAATGAGCAGTTCTTC
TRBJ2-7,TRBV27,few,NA,CASSLSGLSSEQYF,TGTGCCAGCAGTTTATCGGGGCTTTCGTCCGAGCAGTACTTC
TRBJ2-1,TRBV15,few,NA,CATSSPGTPNNEQFF,TGTGCCACCAGCAGCCCCGGGACACCTAACAATGAGCAGTTCTTC
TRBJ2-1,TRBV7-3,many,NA,CASSLLVRGCGNEQFF,TGTGCCAGCAGCTTATTAGTCCGCGGGTGTGGGAATGAGCAGTTCTTC